The present entry profiles one T cell receptor beta chain with its context. What it recognizes is unknown. A much bigger clone sits one base away, suggesting this may be a read error. This CDR3 is 14 amino acids long. V was pared by 5 bases and J by 5 bases, with 10 bases between. Germline V lookup: CDR1 SNHLY, CDR2 FYNNEI. The data were obtained in a study of Graves' ophthalmopathy and Graves' hyperthyroidism. RNA transcripts yielded amplified TCR beta CDR3 regions. Investigators did first-round RT-PCR with HTBI primers, then second-round multiplex PCR. TCRdb analysed the multiplex PCR reads with MiXCR anew, one entry per CDR3 protein. The data hold almost 750,000 distinct CDR3 sequences, with 35% to 50% observed a single time. Study findings and constraints: Using 13 signatures, a model distinguished ophthalmopathy from stable hyperthyroidism, reaching about 87% sensitivity and 81.08% specificity.

The diagnostic workup employed clinical symptoms, serum thyroxine, TRAb, thyroid ultrasound and orbital computed tomography. The chain uses TRBV2 and TRBJ1-6; D is perhaps TRBD1 (5 bases). Sequenced: peripheral blood. The source of this sequence is an adult man with Graves' ophthalmopathy. The CDR3 is CASSYAGNNSPLHF. The CDR3 coding sequence is TGTGCCAGCAGTTACGCAGGGAATAATTCACCCCTCCACTTT.